The 18 T cell receptor beta chains below were found in one sample sequenced in a study of blood T cell repertoires in COVID-19. Some clones are missing from TCRdb's copy, which holds only in-frame ones; the method was immunoSEQ multiplex PCR. The table shows 40,000 to 60,000 clones, with 65% to 90% occurring only once. The sequenced sample was peripheral blood. The receptors originated from a woman older than 75 with COVID-19, enrolled during active disease.

This rearrangement joins TRBV5-6 to TRBJ2-7, with a possible D match to TRBD1 (5 bases). Germline values: CDR1 SGHDT, CDR2 YYEEEE. Trimming took 0 bases from V and 3 from J, leaving 10 bases between them. This CDR3 is 14 amino acids long. CDR3 nucleotides: TGTGCCAGCAGCTTGGCAGGGAATAGCTACGAGCAGTACTTC. Amino acid sequence: CASSLAGNSYEQYF. The full variable domain, completed using reference TRBV5-6 and TRBJ2-7, is DAGVTQSPTHLIKTRGQQVTLRCSPKSGHDTVSWYQQALGQGPQFIFQYYEEEERQRGNFPDRFSGHQFPNYSSELNVNALLLGDSALYLCASSLAGNSYEQYFGPGTRLTVT.

The chain uses TRBV7-8 and TRBJ2-7, with 7 bases lining up with TRBD2. CDR3 size: 16 residues. The trim removed 5 bases at V and 7 bases at J, leaving 17 bases unmatched. The germline gives CDR1 SGHVS, CDR2 FQNEAQ. The CDR3 bases are TGTGCCAGCAGCCGTCGGCCCGGGGCGACCGGGAGGGAGCAGTACTTC. Amino acid sequence: CASSRRPGATGREQYF.

The J gene is TRBJ1-2, the V gene TRBV18, with D perhaps matching TRBD1 (5 bases). Trimming removed 1 base at V and 0 bases at J, with 9 bases between. Germline CDR1 reads KGHSH; CDR2 reads LQKENI. The CDR3 totals 15 residues. CDR3 residues: CASSPRGDANYGYTF. In DNA, the CDR3 is TGTGCCAGCTCACCACGGGGGGACGCTAACTATGGCTACACCTTC.

The chain is built from TRBV19 and TRBJ2-5; no reliable D call. Germline assignment: CDR1 LNHDA and CDR2 SQIVND (reference sequence). Trimming took off 3 bases at V and 6 bases at J, with 14 bases between the two ends. CDR3 length equals 14 residues. This chain's CDR3 is CASSISGSPQTQYF. The DNA of the CDR3 is TGTGCCAGTAGTATTTCCGGGTCCCCCCAGACCCAGTACTTC.

The rearrangement uses TRBV19 and TRBJ1-1; 8 bases agree with TRBD1. The V segment lost 7 bases and the J segment 5 bases; nucleotides outside the gene matches: 6. The CDR3 loop spans 13 amino acids. Per germline, CDR1 LNHDA and CDR2 SQIVND (reference sequence). This CDR3 is CASTADRGTEAFF. CDR3 nucleotides: TGTGCCAGTACCGCCGACAGGGGTACTGAAGCTTTCTTT.

V and J are TRBV11-1 and TRBJ1-1, with 11 positions matching TRBD1. The V and J ends lost 6 bases and 1 base, in that order; junction bases with no gene match: 4. The CDR3 loop spans 15 amino acids. Germline V gene lookup returns CDR1 SGHAT and CDR2 FQDESV (reference sequence). The CDR3 loop reads CASRLGTGGNTEAFF. The DNA of the CDR3 is TGTGCCAGCAGATTGGGGACAGGGGGGAACACTGAAGCTTTCTTT.

The chain is built from TRBV24-1 and TRBJ2-3; TRBD2 might be the D (6 bases). CDR3 size: 17 residues. The V gene's germline CDR1 is KGHDR and CDR2 SFDVKD. V gave up 5 bases and J gave up 4 bases, with 21 bases separating them. The CDR3 bases are TGTGCCACCAGTGGACCCGCCAGCGGGTTGATGGCAGATACGCAGTATTTT. Its translation is CATSGPASGLMADTQYF.

The V and J genes are TRBV5-1 and TRBJ2-1, with D unresolved. Between the trimmed V and J ends, which lost 0 bases and 4 bases, there was a span of 11 bases. The CDR3 has 15 residues. The germline V gene encodes CDR1 SGHRS and CDR2 YFSETQ. The CDR3 loop is CASSLAPPSYNEQFF. CDR3 sequence (DNA): TGCGCCAGCAGCTTGGCCCCCCCCAGTTACAATGAGCAGTTCTTC.

The sample holds a few counts of this clone. This chain connects TRBV13 to TRBJ1-1; weak D call: TRBD1 (5 bases). With 4 bases removed from V and 1 base from J, the gap between germline ends came to 19 bases. Germline-derived CDR1 and CDR2 are PRHDT and FYEKMQ (reference sequence). The CDR3 extends over 17 amino acids. The CDR3 DNA is TGTGCCAGCAGCTCCCGGGAGGGGTGGATGAGGAACACTGAAGCTTTCTTT. Encoded protein: CASSSREGWMRNTEAFF.

The chain has TRBV6-5 and TRBJ1-6, with D uncertain. The CDR3 has 14 amino acids. Germline CDR1 reads MNHEY; CDR2 reads SVGAGI. Trimming removed 7 bases from V and 0 bases from J, with 7 bases in between. CDR3 loop: CASMGSSYNSPLHF. Written as DNA, the CDR3 is TGTGCCAGCATGGGGAGCTCCTATAATTCACCCCTCCACTTT.

The CDR3 loop is CASSPQNSGANVLTF. In DNA, the CDR3 is TGTGCCAGCTCCCCGCAGAACTCTGGGGCCAACGTCCTGACTTTC. The chain combines TRBV18 with TRBJ2-6; D uncertain. The CDR3 extends over 15 amino acids. V lost 6 bases to trimming and J lost 0 bases, with 9 bases between them. Germline V gene lookup returns CDR1 KGHSH and CDR2 LQKENI.

This chain connects TRBV18 to TRBJ2-1; tentative D call: TRBD2 (5 bases). V lost 3 bases to trimming and J lost 0 bases, with 9 bases between them. This CDR3 spans 15 amino acids. CDR1 KGHSH and CDR2 LQKENI come from the germline V gene. The CDR3 DNA reads as TGTGCCAGCTCACCCTTAGCGTACTCCTACAATGAGCAGTTCTTC. This sequence encodes CASSPLAYSYNEQFF.

The chain joins TRBV18 to TRBJ1-2; D not certain. The CDR3 contains 15 residues. CDR1 and CDR2 from the germline V gene are KGHSH and LQKENI. V lost 2 bases and J 0 bases, leaving 10 bases between the germline ends. CDR3 protein: CASSPAEGANYGYTF. CDR3 in DNA: TGTGCCAGCTCACCAGCTGAGGGTGCTAACTATGGCTACACCTTC.

This rearrangement joins TRBV7-9 to TRBJ1-1, with D tentatively TRBD1 (5 bases). The CDR3 runs to 14 residues. V shed 5 bases and J shed 4 bases, with 14 bases lying between them. CDR1 and CDR2 (germline): SEHNR, FQNEAQ (reference sequence). Here the CDR3 DNA reads TGTGCCAGCAGCCGCAGGGTGGAGGGCACTGAAGCTTTCTTT. Protein product: CASSRRVEGTEAFF.

This clone has just one count. The chain carries TRBV2 and TRBJ1-4, with a weak D call TRBD1 (5 bases). CDR1 SNHLY and CDR2 FYNNEI come from the germline V gene. The CDR3 loop spans 14 amino acids. V gave up 6 bases and J gave up 6 bases, with 14 bases separating them. CDR3 nucleotides: TGTGCCAGCAGGGGGGACGGGAGGCATGAAAAACTGTTTTTT. This translates into CASRGDGRHEKLFF.

This chain uses TRBV2 with TRBJ2-2; TRBD2 matches 9 bases. The V and J ends lost 6 bases and 8 bases, in that order; junction bases with no gene match: 7. Germline-derived CDR1 and CDR2 are SNHLY and FYNNEI. This CDR3 comprises 14 residues. Written as DNA, the CDR3 is TGTGCCAGCAGCCTACTTCTAGCGGGAGGGGAGCTGTTTTTT. This codes for CASSLLLAGGELFF.

The chain has TRBV2 and TRBJ1-4; no reliable D call. V was shortened by 1 base and J by 3 bases, with 9 bases between the two germline ends. The CDR3 runs 15 residues. Germline V gene data show CDR1 as SNHLY and CDR2 as FYNNEI. In DNA, the CDR3 is TGTGCCAGCAGTGAAGTCAGTCGGGCTAATGAAAAACTGTTTTTT. This translates into CASSEVSRANEKLFF. Based on the CDR3 plus reference TRBV2 and TRBJ1-4, the full variable domain is EPEVTQTPSHQVTQMGQEVILRCVPISNHLYFYWYRQILGQKVEFLVSFYNNEISEKSEIFDDQFSVERPDGSNFTLKIRSTKLEDSAMYFCASSEVSRANEKLFFGSGTQLSVL.

J is TRBJ1-1 and V is TRBV18; a weak D match, TRBD1 (6 bases). Trimming removed 2 bases from V and 3 bases from J, with 10 bases in between. The length of the CDR3 is 14 residues. Germline V gene sequence: CDR1 KGHSH, CDR2 LQKENI. CDR3 coding DNA: TGTGCCAGCTCACCAAGCCGACAGGACACTGAAGCTTTCTTT. Translated: CASSPSRQDTEAFF.